This is a list of T cell receptor beta chains from one sample in a study of T cells in Graves' hyperthyroidism and ophthalmopathy. TCRdb re-derived calls from the multiplex PCR reads in MiXCR, one entry per CDR3 protein. The sample lists 700,000 to 950,000 distinct CDR3 sequences; over 35% were seen once. The sample was blood. All receptors come from a woman aged 40 to 50 with Graves' hyperthyroidism. CDR3s leave out the opening cysteine and the closing phenylalanine or tryptophan. Each record gives: CDR3 protein, J gene, V gene.

CDR3: SASTVAKGETQY; J: TRBJ2-5; V: TRBV20-1
CDR3: ASSLYAGQDYGYT; J: TRBJ1-2; V: TRBV5-4
CDR3: ATSHNRQGNGGYT; J: TRBJ1-2; V: TRBV15
CDR3: ASSLFPGAEAF; J: TRBJ1-1; V: TRBV27
CDR3: ASSLARVWNTGAF; J: TRBJ1-1; V: TRBV7-9
CDR3: ASTGAPYGYT; J: TRBJ1-2; V: TRBV6-1
CDR3: AISGQGNTEAF; J: TRBJ1-1; V: TRBV10-3
CDR3: ASSQREQNQPQH; J: TRBJ1-5; V: TRBV4-1
CDR3: ASSPHGQGYTEAF; J: TRBJ1-1; V: TRBV7-9
CDR3: SVGGVMNTEAF; J: TRBJ1-1; V: TRBV29-1
CDR3: ASSQVWQRNTEAF; J: TRBJ1-1; V: TRBV3-1
CDR3: SALRLAGGYEQY; J: TRBJ2-7; V: TRBV20-1
CDR3: ASRRGGDTEAF; J: TRBJ1-1; V: TRBV6-5
CDR3: SARGMQGKETQY; J: TRBJ2-5; V: TRBV20-1